This TCR beta chain was documented in a study of OX40 agonist ivuxolimab in advanced cancers. Study at large: The study enrolled dose-escalation patients with hepatocellular carcinoma, melanoma, renal cell or head and neck cancer.

The CDR3 is made up of 16 amino acids. V was cut by 0 bases and J by 3 bases, with 12 bases left in between. Germline assignment: CDR1 LNHDA and CDR2 SQIVND (reference sequence). This clone was picked up a small number of times. Sequencing was performed with immunoSEQ multiplex PCR; in TCRdb, only in-frame clones are kept and a portion is missing. The sample shows some 66,000 clones, around nine tenths of them seen only once. Sample: CD4+ or CD8+ T cells sorted from blood, taken in a trial of the OX40 agonist ivuxolimab. The genes are TRBV19 and TRBJ2-4, with D possibly being TRBD2 (7 bases). This clonotype was sampled from an adult with an advanced solid tumor such as melanoma, head and neck, liver or kidney cancer. As DNA, the CDR3 is TGTGCCAGTAGTATAGAAGGGGAGGGGGTCAAAAACATTCAGTACTTC. Its protein product is CASSIEGEGVKNIQYF.